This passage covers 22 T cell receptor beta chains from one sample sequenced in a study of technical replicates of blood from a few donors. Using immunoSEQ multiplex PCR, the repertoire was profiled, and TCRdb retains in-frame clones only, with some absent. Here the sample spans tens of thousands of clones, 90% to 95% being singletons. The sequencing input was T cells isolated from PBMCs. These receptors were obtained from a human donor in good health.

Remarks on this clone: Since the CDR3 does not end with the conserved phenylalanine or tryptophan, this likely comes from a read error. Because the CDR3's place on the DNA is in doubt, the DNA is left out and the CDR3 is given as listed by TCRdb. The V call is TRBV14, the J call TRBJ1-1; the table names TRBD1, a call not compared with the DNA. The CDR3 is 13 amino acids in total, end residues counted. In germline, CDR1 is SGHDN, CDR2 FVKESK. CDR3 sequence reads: CASSQRIQGAVEY.

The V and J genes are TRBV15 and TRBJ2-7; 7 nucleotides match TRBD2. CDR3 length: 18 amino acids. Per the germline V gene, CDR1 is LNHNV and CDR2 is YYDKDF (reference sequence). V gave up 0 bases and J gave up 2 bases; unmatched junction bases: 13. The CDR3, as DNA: TGTGCCACCAGCAGAGATTGGTTAGGGACTACTCTACCCTACGAGCAGTACTTC. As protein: CATSRDWLGTTLPYEQYF.

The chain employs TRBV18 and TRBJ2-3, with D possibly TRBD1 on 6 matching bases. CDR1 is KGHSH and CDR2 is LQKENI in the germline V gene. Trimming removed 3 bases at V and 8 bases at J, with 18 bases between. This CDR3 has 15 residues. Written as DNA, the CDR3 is TGTGCCAGCTCACCGGAAACAGGGCAGGAAGGTACGCAGTATTTT. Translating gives CASSPETGQEGTQYF.

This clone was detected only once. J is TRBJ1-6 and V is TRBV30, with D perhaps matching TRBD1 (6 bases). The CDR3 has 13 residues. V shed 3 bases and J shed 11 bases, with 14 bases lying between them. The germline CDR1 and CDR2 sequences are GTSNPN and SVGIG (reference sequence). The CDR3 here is CAWSLGGGAPLHF. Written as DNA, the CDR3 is TGTGCCTGGAGCTTGGGAGGGGGGGCACCCCTCCACTTT.

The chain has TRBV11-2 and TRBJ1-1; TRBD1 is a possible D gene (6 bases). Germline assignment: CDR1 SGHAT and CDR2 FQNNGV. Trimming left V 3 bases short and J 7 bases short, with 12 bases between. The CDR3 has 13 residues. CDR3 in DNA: TGTGCCAGCAGCTTCGGGACACCATATGAAGCTTTCTTT. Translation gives CASSFGTPYEAFF.

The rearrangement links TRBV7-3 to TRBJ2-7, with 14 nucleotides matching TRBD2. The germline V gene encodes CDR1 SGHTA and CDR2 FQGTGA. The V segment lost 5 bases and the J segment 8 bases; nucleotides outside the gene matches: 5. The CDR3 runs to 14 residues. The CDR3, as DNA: TGTGCCAGCAGCCTGGGACTAGCGGGGGCAAAGCAGTACTTC. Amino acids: CASSLGLAGAKQYF.

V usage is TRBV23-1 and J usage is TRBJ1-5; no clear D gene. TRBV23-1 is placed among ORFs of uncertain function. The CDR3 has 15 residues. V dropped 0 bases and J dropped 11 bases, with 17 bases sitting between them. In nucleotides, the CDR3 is TGCGCCAGCAGTCAATCGGGAGTTTGGCTTAGGGCCCAGCATTTT. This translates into CASSQSGVWLRAQHF.

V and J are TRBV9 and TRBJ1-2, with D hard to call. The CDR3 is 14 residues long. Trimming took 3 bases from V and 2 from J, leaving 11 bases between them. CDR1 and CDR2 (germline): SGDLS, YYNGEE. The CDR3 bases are TGTGCCAGCAGCGAGTCTGGAGTAAACTATGGCTACACCTTC. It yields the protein CASSESGVNYGYTF.

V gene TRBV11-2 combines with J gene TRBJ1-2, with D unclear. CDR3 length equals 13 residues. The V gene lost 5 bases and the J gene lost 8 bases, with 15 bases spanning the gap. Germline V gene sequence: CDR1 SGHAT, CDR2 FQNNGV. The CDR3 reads CASSLPGVRGYTF. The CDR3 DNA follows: TGTGCCAGCAGCCTCCCCGGGGTTCGCGGCTACACCTTC.

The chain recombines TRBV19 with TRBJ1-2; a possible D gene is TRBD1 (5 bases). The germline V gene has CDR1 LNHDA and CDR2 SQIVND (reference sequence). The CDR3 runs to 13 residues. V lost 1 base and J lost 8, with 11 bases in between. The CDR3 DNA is TGTGCCAGTAGTATAGGGGCAGGGCGAGGCTACACCTTC. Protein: CASSIGAGRGYTF.

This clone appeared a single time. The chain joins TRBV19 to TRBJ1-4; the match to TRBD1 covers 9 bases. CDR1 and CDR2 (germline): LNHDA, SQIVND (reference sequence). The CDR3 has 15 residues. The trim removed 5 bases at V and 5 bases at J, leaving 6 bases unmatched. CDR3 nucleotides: TGTGCCAGTAGTCGCACCGGGACAGGGAATGAAAAACTGTTTTTT. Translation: CASSRTGTGNEKLFF.

As DNA, the CDR3 is TGTGCCAGCAGCGAAAGAAGGTGGAGAGCCGGGGAGCTGTTTTTT. Residues: CASSERRWRAGELFF. The rearrangement links TRBV7-2 to TRBJ2-2; no reliable D call. CDR1 SGHTA and CDR2 FQGNSA come from the germline V gene. Trimming cost V 5 bases and J 6 bases, with 16 bases left between them. The CDR3 is 15 residues long.

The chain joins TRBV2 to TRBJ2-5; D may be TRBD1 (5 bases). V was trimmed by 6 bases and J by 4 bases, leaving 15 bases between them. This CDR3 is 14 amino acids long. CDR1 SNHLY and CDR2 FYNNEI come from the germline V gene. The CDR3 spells CASRAGSSGETQYF. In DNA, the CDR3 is TGTGCCAGCAGGGCAGGGTCGTCAGGAGAGACCCAGTACTTC.

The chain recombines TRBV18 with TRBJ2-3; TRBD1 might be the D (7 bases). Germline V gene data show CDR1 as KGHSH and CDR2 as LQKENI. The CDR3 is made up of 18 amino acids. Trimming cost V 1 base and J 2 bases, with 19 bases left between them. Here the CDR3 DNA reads TGTGCCAGCTCACCACGGAGTTCCGCGGGACAGTTCACAGATACGCAGTATTTT. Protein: CASSPRSSAGQFTDTQYF.

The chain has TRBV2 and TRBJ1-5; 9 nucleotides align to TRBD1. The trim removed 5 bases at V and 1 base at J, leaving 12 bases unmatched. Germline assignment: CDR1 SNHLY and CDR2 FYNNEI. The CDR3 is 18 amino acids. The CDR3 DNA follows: TGTGCCAGCAGTACTAACGACGCCGGGACAGGGAGCAATCAGCCCCAGCATTTT. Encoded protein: CASSTNDAGTGSNQPQHF.

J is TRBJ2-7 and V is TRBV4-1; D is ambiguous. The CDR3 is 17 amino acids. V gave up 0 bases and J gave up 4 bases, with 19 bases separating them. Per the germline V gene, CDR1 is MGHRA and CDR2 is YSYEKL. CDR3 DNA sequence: TGCGCCAGCAGCCAAGAGGAGTACACTGGAAGAATTTACGAGCAGTACTTC. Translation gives CASSQEEYTGRIYEQYF.

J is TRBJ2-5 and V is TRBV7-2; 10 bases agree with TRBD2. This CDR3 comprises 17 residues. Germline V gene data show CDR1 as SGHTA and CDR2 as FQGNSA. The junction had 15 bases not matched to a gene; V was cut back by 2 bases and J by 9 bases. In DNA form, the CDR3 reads TGTGCCAGCAGCTTAAGTTCTAGCGGGGGAGCAAAGAGACCCCAGTACTTC. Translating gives CASSLSSSGGAKRPQYF.

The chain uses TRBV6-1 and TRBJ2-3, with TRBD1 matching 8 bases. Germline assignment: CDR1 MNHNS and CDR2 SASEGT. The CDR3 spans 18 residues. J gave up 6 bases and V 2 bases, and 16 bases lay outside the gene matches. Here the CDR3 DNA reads TGTGCCAGCAGTGAACCGCCATGGGTAGCAGGGGGCCTGGATACGCAGTATTTT. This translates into CASSEPPWVAGGLDTQYF.

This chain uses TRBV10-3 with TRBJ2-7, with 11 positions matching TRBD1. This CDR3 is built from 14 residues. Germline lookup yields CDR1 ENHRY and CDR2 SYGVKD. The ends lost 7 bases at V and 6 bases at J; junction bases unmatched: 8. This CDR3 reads CAIIDPGQGVEQYF. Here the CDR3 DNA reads TGTGCCATCATTGACCCGGGACAGGGGGTCGAGCAGTACTTC.

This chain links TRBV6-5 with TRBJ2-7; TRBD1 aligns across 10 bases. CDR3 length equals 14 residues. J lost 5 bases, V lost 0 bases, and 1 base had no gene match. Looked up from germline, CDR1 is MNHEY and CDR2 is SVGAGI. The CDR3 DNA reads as TGTGCCAGCAGTTACTCGGGACAGGGGAACGAGCAGTACTTC. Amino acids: CASSYSGQGNEQYF.

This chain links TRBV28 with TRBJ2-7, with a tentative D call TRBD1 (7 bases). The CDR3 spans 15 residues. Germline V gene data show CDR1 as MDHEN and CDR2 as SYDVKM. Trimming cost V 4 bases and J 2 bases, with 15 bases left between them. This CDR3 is CASSSPDRTTYEQYF. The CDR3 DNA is TGTGCCAGCAGTTCCCCGGACAGGACTACCTACGAGCAGTACTTC. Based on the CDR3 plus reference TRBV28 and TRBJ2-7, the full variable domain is DVKVTQSSRYLVKRTGEKVFLECVQDMDHENMFWYRQDPGLGLRLIYFSYDVKMKEKGDIPEGYSVSREKKERFSLILESASTNQTSMYLCASSSPDRTTYEQYFGPGTRLTVT.

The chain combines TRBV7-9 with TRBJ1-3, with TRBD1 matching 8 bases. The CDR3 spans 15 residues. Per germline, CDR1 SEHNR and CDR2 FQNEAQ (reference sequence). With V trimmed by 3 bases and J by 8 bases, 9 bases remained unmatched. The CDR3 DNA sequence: TGTGCCAGCAGCTTGCCCCGACAGGGGTTACACACCATATATTTT. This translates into CASSLPRQGLHTIYF. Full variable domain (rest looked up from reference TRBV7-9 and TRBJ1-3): DTGVSQNPRHKITKRGQNVTFRCDPISEHNRLYWYRQTLGQGPEFLTYFQNEAQLEKSRLLSDRFSAERPKGSFSTLEIQRTEQGDSAMYLCASSLPRQGLHTIYFGEGSWLTVV.